This record looks at one T cell receptor beta chain sequence and its context. The germline V gene has CDR1 WNHNN and CDR2 SYGVQD (reference sequence). This CDR3 region has 14 residues. Trimming stripped 2 bases from V and 3 bases from J, with 10 bases between. The data were produced by immunoSEQ multiplex PCR, yet TCRdb's version contains in-frame clones alone and is incomplete. The sample carries 100,000 to 150,000 clones, around four fifths recorded once. The sample originates from a study of blood T cell repertoires in COVID-19. Looking at the study overall: PBMCs, B-cell-depleted T cells, or T cells provided the cDNA or gDNA that made up the material.

The receptor's source is a man in his sixties with acute or convalescent COVID-19. The specimen was peripheral blood. V gene TRBV10-1 combines with J gene TRBJ1-1; D is ambiguous. The DNA for the CDR3 is TGCGCCAGCAGTGAGCGGTCGGAGGACACTGAAGCTTTCTTT. Its protein is CASSERSEDTEAFF.